This T cell receptor (beta chain) was documented in a study of CD8 T cells in ankylosing spondylitis. Study outcomes and limitations: Previous work reported some of these motif variants in the synovial fluid and blood of reactive arthritis.

This clonotype came up many times. Its specificity is unknown. Scientists made TCR beta libraries using quantitative 5'-RACE with molecular barcodes. One entry per CDR3 protein results from TCRdb running MiXCR on the 5' RACE reads. The repertoire has around 330,000 distinct CDR3 sequences, 11% of them found once; the top ten carry roughly 9%. Germline V gene lookup returns CDR1 SQVTM and CDR2 ANQGSEA. The CDR3 totals 13 residues. Trimming left V 4 bases short and J 6 bases short, with 12 bases between. J is TRBJ2-2 and V is TRBV29-1; a possible D gene is TRBD2 (6 bases). Specimen: blood, either unsorted or a sorted T cell fraction (not recorded which). The TCR comes from a female donor with ankylosing spondylitis or in good health (not recorded which). CDR3 nucleotides: TGCAGCGTTGGGGCAGCGGGCCCCGGGGAGCTGTTTTTT. Translated, it gives CSVGAAGPGELFF.